Following are 2 T cell receptor beta chains from one sample sequenced in a study of patients and donors after allogeneic stem cell transplantation. TCRdb re-called the RT-PCR reads with MiXCR, one entry per CDR3 protein. The data show tens of thousands of distinct CDR3 sequences, about 8% seen once. The material sequenced was blood, either unsorted or a sorted T cell fraction (not recorded which). The receptors were gathered from a human donor who was either an allogeneic HSCT recipient or a stem cell or donor lymphocyte infusion donor (not recorded which). It is not recorded whose cells these are; they may come from a transplant donor.

This clonotype was seen more than once but under ten times. V gene TRBV3-1 combines with J gene TRBJ2-3; D ambiguous. The CDR3 consists of 12 residues. V dropped 6 bases and J dropped 9 bases, with 13 bases sitting between them. Germline lookup yields CDR1 LGHDT and CDR2 YNNKEL (reference sequence). CDR3 coding DNA: TGTGCCAGCAGTCAGAACCTTAACACGCAGTATTTT. Protein product: CASSQNLNTQYF.

This clonotype was counted between two and nine times. The gene calls are TRBV10-3 and TRBJ1-6; 10 bases agree with TRBD1. With 8 bases clipped from V and 7 bases from J, the junction kept 2 bases outside the gene matches. Germline V CDR1 and CDR2: ENHRY, SYGVKD. The CDR3 covers 13 residues. The DNA for the CDR3 is TGTGCCATCGGGACAGGGGACAATTCACCCCTCCACTTT. Translation gives CAIGTGDNSPLHF.